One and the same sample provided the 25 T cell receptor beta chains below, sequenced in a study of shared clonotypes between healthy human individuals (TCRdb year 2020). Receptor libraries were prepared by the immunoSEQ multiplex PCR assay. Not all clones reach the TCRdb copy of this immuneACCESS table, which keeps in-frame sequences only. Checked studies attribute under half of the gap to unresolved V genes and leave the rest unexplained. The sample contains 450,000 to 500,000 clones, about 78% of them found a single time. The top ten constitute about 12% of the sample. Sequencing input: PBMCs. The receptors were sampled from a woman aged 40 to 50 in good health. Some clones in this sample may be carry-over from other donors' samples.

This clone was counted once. The CDR3 sequence is CASSPPNWGWNTEAFF. DNA of the CDR3: TGTGCCAGCTCACCACCGAATTGGGGGTGGAACACTGAAGCTTTCTTT. This rearrangement joins TRBV18 to TRBJ1-1, with D possibly matching TRBD1 (5 bases). The CDR3 has 16 amino acids. The germline gives CDR1 KGHSH, CDR2 LQKENI. The ends were cut back, 0 bases at V and 1 base at J, with 12 bases in the middle.

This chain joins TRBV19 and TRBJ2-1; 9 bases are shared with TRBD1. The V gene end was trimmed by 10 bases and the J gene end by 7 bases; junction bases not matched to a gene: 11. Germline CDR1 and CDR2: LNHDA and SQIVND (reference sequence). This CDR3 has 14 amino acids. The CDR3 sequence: CATTRTDRGNEQFF. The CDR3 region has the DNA TGTGCCACCACCCGGACGGACAGGGGTAATGAGCAGTTCTTC.

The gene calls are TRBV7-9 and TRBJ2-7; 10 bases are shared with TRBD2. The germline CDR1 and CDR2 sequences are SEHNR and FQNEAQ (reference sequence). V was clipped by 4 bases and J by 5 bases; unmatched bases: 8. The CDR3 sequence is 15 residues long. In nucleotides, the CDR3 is TGTGCCAGCAGCTCTCCGCTAGCGGGAGTCGACGAGCAGTACTTC. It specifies CASSSPLAGVDEQYF.

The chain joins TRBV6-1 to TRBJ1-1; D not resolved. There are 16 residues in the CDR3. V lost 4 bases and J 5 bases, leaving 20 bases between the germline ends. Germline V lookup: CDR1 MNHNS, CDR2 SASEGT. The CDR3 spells CASSGRVFGERTEAFF. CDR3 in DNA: TGTGCCAGCAGTGGGAGGGTATTCGGGGAAAGGACTGAAGCTTTCTTT.

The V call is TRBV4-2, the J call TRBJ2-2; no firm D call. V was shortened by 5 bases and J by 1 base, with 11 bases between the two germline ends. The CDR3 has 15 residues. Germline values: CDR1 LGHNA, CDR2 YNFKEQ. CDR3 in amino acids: CASSRTEMNTGELFF. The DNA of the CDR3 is TGTGCCAGCAGCAGGACGGAAATGAACACCGGGGAGCTGTTTTTT.

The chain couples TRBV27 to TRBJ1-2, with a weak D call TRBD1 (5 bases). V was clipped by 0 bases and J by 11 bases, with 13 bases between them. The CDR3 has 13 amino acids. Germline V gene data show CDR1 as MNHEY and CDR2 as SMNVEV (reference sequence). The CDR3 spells CASSLSGGGEYTF. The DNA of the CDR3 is TGTGCCAGCAGTTTATCCGGGGGGGGAGAGTACACCTTC.

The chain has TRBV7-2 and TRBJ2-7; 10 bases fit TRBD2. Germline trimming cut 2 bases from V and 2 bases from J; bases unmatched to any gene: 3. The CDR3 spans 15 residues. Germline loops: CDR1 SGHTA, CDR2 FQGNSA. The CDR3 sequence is CASSLPLAGAYEQYF. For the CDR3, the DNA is TGTGCCAGCAGCTTACCTCTAGCGGGAGCCTACGAGCAGTACTTC.

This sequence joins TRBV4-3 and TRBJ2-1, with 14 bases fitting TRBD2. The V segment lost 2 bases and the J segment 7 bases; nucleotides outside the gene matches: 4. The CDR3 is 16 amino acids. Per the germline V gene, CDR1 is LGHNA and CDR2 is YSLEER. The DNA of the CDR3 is TGCGCCAGCAGCCAATCGCGACTAGCGGGGGGGAATGAGCAGTTCTTC. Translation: CASSQSRLAGGNEQFF.

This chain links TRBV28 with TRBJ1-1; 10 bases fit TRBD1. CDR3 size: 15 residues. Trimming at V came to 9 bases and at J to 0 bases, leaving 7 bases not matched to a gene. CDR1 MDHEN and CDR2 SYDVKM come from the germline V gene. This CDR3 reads CASRTGGFLNTEAFF. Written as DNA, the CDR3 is TGTGCCAGTAGGACAGGGGGATTTTTGAACACTGAAGCTTTCTTT.

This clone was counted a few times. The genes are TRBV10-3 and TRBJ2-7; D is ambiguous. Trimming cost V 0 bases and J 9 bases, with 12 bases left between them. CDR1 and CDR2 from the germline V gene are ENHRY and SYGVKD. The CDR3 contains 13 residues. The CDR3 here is CAISESVDPGQYF. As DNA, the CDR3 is TGTGCCATCAGTGAGTCTGTGGATCCCGGGCAGTACTTC.

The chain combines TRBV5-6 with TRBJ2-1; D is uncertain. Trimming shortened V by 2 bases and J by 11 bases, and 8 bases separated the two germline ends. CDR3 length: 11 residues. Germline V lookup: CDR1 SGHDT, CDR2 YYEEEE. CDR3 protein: CASSLGEKQFF. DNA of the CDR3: TGTGCCAGCAGCTTAGGCGAAAAGCAGTTCTTC.

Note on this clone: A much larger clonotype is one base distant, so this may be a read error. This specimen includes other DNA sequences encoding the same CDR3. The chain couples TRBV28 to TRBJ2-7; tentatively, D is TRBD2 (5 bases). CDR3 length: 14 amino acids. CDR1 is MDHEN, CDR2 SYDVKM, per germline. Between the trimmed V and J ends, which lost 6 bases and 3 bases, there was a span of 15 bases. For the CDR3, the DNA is TGTGCCAGCAGCTTGGAGGTTACGGGCTACGAGCAGTACTTC. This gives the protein CASSLEVTGYEQYF.

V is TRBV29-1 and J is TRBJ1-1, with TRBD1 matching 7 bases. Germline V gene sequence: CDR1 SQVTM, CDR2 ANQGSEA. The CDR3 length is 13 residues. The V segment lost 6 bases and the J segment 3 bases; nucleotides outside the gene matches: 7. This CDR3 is CSVRTGRDTEAFF. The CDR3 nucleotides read TGCAGCGTGAGGACAGGAAGGGACACTGAAGCTTTCTTT. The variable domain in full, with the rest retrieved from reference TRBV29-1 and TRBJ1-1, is SAVISQKPSRDICQRGTSLTIQCQVDSQVTMMFWYRQQPGQSLTLIATANQGSEATYESGFVIDKFPISRPNLTFSTLTVSNMSPEDSSIYLCSVRTGRDTEAFFGQGTRLTVV.

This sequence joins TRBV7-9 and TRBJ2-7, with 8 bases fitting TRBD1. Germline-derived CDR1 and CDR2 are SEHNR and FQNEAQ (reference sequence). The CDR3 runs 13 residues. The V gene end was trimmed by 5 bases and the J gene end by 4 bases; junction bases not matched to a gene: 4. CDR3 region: CASSHDRGYEQYF. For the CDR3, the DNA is TGTGCCAGCAGCCACGACAGGGGATACGAGCAGTACTTC.

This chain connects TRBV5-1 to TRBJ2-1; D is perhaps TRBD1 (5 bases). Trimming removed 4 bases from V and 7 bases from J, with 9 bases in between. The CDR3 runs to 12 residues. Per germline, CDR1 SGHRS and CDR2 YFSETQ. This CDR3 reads CASSPGLNEQFF. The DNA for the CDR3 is TGCGCCAGCAGCCCAGGGCTGAATGAGCAGTTCTTC. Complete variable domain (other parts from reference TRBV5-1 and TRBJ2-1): KAGVTQTPRYLIKTRGQQVTLSCSPISGHRSVSWYQQTPGQGLQFLFEYFSETQRNKGNFPGRFSGRQFSNSRSEMNVSTLELGDSALYLCASSPGLNEQFFGPGTRLTVL.

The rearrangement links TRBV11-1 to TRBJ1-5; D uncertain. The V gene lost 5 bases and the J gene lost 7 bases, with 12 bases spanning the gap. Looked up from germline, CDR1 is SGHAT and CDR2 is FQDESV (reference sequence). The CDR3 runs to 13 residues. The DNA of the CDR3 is TGTGCCAGCAGCCCGTCAGTGGGGCAGCCCCAGCATTTT. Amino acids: CASSPSVGQPQHF.

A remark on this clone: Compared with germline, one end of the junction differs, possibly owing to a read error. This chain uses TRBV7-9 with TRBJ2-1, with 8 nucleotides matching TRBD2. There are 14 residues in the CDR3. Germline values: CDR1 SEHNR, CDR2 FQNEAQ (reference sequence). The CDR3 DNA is TGTGCCAGCAGCTTCGAGCGGGAGTGGAATGGGCAGTTCTTC. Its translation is CASSFEREWNGQFF.

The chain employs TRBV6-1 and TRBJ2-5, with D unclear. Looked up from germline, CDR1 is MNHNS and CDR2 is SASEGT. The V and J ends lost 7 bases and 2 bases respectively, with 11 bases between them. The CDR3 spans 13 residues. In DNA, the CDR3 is TGTGCCAGCATTGGGGATTTGCAAGAGACCCAGTACTTC. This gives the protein CASIGDLQETQYF.

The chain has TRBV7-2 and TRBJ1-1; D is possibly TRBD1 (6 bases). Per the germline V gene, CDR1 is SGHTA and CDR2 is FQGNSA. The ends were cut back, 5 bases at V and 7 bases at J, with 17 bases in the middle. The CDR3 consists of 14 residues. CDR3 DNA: TGTGCCAGCAGCCCTAGAGTAGGACAGTTTGAAGCTTTCTTT. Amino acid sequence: CASSPRVGQFEAFF. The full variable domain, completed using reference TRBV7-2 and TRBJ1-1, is GAGVSQSPSNKVTEKGKDVELRCDPISGHTALYWYRQSLGQGLEFLIYFQGNSAPDKSGLPSDRFSAERTGGSVSTLTIQRTQQEDSAVYLCASSPRVGQFEAFFGQGTRLTVV.

The CDR3 loop is CASSLQGSLTSGNTIYF. The CDR3 region has the DNA TGCGCCAGCAGCTTACAGGGGTCTCTCACCTCTGGAAACACCATATATTTT. The rearrangement joins TRBV5-1 to TRBJ1-3; TRBD1 aligns across 7 bases. Germline CDR1 is SGHRS and CDR2 is YFSETQ. CDR3 length: 17 residues. The trim removed 2 bases at V and 0 bases at J, leaving 8 bases unmatched.

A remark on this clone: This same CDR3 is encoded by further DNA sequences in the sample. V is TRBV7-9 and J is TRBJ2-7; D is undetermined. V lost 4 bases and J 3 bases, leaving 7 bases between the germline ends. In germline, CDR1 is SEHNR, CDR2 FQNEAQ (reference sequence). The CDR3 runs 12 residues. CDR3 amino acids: CASSSSGYEQYF. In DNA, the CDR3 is TGTGCCAGCAGCTCCTCTGGCTACGAGCAGTACTTC.

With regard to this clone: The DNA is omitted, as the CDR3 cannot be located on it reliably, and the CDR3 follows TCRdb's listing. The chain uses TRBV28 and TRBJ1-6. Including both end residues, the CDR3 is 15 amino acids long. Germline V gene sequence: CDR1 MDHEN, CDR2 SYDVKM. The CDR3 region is CASSLDKAGNSPLHF.

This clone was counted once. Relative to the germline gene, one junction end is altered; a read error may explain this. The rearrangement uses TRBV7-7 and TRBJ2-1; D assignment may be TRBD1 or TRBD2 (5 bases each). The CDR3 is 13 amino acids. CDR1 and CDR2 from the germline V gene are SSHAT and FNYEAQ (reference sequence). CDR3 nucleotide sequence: TGTGCTAGCAGCCGAGGGACGGGCAATGAGCAGTTCTTC. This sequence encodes CASSRGTGNEQFF.

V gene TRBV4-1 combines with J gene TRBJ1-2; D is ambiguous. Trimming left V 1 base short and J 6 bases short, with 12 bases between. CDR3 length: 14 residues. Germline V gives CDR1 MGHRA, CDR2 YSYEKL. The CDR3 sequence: CASSQGRERHGYTF. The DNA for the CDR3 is TGCGCCAGCAGCCAAGGTCGGGAGCGTCATGGCTACACCTTC.

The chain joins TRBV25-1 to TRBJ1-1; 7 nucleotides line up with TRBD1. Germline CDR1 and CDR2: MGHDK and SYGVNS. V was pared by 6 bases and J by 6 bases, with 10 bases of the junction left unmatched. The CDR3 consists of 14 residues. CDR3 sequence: CASSPTGFEAEAFF. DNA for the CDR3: TGTGCCAGCAGCCCGACAGGGTTCGAAGCTGAAGCTTTCTTT.